This T cell receptor beta chain is drawn from a study of shared clonotypes between healthy human individuals. Study observations and caveats: Represented diversity (both genetic and exposure-history) was limited by the small number of donors.

Remarks on this clone: Its matching antigen is unknown.

An assay was performed, and its level was deep. Unsorted PBMC replicate PCRs used around 310 ng DNA, 25,000 to 35,000 T cell genomes. Sequencing on ten immunoSEQ deep assay plates was performed for unsorted PBMC DNA. The method was immunoSEQ multiplex PCR; TCRdb's version includes in-frame clones alone and lacks a portion of them. The table shows about 480,000 clones, with over 60% occurring only once. The CDR3 length is 15 residues. CDR1 and CDR2 (germline): SGDLS, YYNGEE. With 0 bases removed from V and 0 bases from J, the gap between germline ends came to 10 bases. This clonotype originated in a middle-aged woman in good health. Some clones in this sample may be carry-over from other donors' samples. Specimen: PBMCs. The chain carries TRBV9 and TRBJ2-7; TRBD1 or TRBD2 may be the D gene (5 bases each). The CDR3 region has the DNA TGTGCCAGCAGCGTAGGGGGACGGCGCTCCTACGAGCAGTACTTC. Translation gives CASSVGGRRSYEQYF.